This TCR beta chain emerged from a study of CD8 T cells in Susac syndrome. Per the germline V gene, CDR1 is MNHEY and CDR2 is SVGAGI. CDR3 length: 13 amino acids. Trimming cost V 5 bases and J 4 bases, with 11 bases left between them. RNA, at roughly 0.5 to 1 ug, was reverse transcribed with random hexamers. TCRdb analysed the immunoSEQ multiplex PCR reads with MiXCR anew, one entry per CDR3 protein. The data contain roughly 130,000 distinct CDR3 sequences, around 94% of them singletons. The J gene is TRBJ1-2, the V gene TRBV6-5; TRBD1 is a possible D gene (5 bases). The material sequenced was CD4+ T cells from PBMCs. The TCR comes from a human donor with multiple sclerosis. The DNA for the CDR3 is TGTGCCAGCAGTCCCCGACAGCTCTATGGCTACACCTTC. It codes for CASSPRQLYGYTF.